The clone carrying this T cell receptor (beta chain) was recorded many times. It was with unique molecular identifiers that the TCRbeta library was prepared. TCRdb called the PCR reads again in MiXCR, with one record for every CDR3 protein. The sample shows 280,000 or so distinct CDR3 sequences, roughly 12% of them seen only once. The CDR3 contains 13 residues. CDR1 is SGHRS, CDR2 YFSETQ, per germline. V was shortened by 3 bases and J by 4 bases, with 8 bases between the two germline ends. This entry belongs to a study of T-cell reconstitution after alpha-beta-depleted transplantation in children. V usage is TRBV5-1 and J usage is TRBJ2-1; D not resolved. The TCR sequence derives from a male patient between 2 and 10 years old who had a stem cell transplant for chronic granulomatous disease, so the T cells may come from the graft donor. The sequencing here drew on peripheral blood, taken 180 days after TCRalphabeta/CD19-depleted stem cell transplant. Here the CDR3 DNA reads TGCGCCAGCAGCTCACTTAAATACAATGAGCAGTTCTTC. This codes for CASSSLKYNEQFF.